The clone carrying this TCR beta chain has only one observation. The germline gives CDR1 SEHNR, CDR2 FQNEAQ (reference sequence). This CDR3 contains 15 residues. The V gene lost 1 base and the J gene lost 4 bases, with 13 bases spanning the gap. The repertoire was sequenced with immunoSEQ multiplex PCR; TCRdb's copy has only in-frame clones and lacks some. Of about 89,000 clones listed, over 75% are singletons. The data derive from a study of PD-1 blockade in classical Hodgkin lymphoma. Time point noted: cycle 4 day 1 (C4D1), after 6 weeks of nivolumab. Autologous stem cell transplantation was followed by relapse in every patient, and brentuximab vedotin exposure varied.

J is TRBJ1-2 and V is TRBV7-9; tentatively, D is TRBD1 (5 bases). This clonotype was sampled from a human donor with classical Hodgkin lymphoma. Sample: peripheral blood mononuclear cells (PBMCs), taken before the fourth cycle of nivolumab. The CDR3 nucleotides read TGTGCCAGCAGCTTAGATTTCCAGGGAAGCTATGGCTACACCTTC. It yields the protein CASSLDFQGSYGYTF.